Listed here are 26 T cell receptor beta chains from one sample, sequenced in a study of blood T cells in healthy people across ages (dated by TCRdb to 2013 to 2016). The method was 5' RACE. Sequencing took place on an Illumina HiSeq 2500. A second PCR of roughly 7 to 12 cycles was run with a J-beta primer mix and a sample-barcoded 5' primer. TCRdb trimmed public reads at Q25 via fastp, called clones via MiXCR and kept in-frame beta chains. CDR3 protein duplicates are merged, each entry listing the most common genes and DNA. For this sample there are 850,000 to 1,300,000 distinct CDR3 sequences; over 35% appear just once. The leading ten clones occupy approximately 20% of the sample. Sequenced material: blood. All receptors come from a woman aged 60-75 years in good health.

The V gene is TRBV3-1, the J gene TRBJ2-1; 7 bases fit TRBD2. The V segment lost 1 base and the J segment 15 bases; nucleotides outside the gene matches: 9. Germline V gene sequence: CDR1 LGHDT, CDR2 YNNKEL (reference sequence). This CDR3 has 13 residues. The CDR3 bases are TGTGCCAGCAGCCAAGGACTAGCCCGCAGGCCGTTCTTC. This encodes CASSQGLARRPFF.

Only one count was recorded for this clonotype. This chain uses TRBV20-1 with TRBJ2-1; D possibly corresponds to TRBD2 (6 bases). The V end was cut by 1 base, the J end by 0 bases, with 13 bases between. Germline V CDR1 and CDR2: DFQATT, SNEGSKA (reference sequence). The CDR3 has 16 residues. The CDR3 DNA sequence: TGCAGTGCTAGAGGCGGGACGGCGGACTCCTACAATGAGCAGTTCTTC. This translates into CSARGGTADSYNEQFF.

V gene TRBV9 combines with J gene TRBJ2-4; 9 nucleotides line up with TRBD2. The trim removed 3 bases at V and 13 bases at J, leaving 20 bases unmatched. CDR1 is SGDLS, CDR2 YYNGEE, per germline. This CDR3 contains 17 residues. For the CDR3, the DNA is TGTGCCAGCAGCGCCGGGACTAGCCTTAAAAGGGGCCACAAGCAGTACTTC. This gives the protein CASSAGTSLKRGHKQYF.

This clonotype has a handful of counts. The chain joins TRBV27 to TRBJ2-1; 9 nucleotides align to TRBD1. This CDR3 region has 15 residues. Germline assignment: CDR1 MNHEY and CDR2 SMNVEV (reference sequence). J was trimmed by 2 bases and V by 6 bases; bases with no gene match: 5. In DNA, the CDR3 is TGTGCCAGCAGACACAGGGGGCTCACCTACAATGAGCAGTTCTTC. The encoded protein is CASRHRGLTYNEQFF.

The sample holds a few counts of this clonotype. The CDR3 bases are TGTGCCAGCAGTTACTCGGGCCCTAGCGGGAGTCTGGACGAGCAGTACTTC. Residues: CASSYSGPSGSLDEQYF. V is TRBV6-5 and J is TRBJ2-7; TRBD2 aligns across 10 bases. J was trimmed by 5 bases and V by 0 bases; bases with no gene match: 10. Germline CDR1 reads MNHEY; CDR2 reads SVGAGI. This CDR3 has 17 amino acids.

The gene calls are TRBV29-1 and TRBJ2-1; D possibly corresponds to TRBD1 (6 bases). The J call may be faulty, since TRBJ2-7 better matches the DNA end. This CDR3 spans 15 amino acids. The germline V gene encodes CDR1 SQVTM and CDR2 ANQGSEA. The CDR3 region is CSVTPGEGSYNEQYF. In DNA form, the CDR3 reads TGCAGCGTGACCCCAGGGGAAGGATCCTACAATGAGCAGTACTTC.

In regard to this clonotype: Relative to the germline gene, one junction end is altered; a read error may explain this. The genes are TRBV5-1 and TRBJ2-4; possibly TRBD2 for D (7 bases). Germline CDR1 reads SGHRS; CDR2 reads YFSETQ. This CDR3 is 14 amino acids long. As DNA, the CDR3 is TGCACCAGCAGTTCCCCGACTAGGGGGGGAGAGCAGTACTTC. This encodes CTSSSPTRGGEQYF. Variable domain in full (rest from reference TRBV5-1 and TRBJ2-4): KAGVTQTPRYLIKTRGQQVTLSCSPISGHRSVSWYQQTPGQGLQFLFEYFSETQRNKGNFPGRFSGRQFSNSRSEMNVSTLELGDSALYLCTSSSPTRGGEQYFGAGTRLSVL.

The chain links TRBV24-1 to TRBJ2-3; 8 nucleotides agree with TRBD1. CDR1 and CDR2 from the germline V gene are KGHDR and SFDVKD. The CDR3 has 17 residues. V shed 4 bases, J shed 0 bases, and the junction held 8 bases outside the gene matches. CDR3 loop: CATSDPTGGFSTDTQYF. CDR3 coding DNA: TGTGCCACCAGTGACCCAACAGGGGGTTTTAGCACAGATACGCAGTATTTT.

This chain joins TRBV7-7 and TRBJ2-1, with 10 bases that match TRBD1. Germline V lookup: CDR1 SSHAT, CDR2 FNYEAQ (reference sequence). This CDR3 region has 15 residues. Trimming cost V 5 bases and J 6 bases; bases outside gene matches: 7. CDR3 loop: CASSLGQGSGNEQFF. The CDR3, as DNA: TGTGCCAGCAGCCTGGGACAGGGGTCCGGCAATGAGCAGTTCTTC.

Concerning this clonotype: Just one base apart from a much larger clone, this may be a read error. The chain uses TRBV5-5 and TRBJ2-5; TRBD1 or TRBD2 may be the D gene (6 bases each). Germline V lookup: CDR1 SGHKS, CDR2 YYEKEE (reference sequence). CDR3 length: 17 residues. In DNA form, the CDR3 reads TGTGCCAGCAGCTTGGCCGGAGGGGGTCACAAGCAAGGGACCCAGTACTTC. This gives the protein CASSLAGGGHKQGTQYF. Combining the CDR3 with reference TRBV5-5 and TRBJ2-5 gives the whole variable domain DAGVTQSPTHLIKTRGQQVTLRCSPISGHKSVSWYQQVLGQGPQFIFQYYEKEERGRGNFPDRFSARQFPNYSSELNVNALLLGDSALYLCASSLAGGGHKQGTQYFGPGTRLLVL.

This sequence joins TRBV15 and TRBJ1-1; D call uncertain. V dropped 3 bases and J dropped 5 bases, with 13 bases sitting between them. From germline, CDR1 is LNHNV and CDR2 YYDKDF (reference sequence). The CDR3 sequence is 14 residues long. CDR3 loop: CATSRSGYGTEAFF. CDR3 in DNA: TGTGCCACCAGCAGGAGCGGCTACGGGACTGAAGCTTTCTTT.

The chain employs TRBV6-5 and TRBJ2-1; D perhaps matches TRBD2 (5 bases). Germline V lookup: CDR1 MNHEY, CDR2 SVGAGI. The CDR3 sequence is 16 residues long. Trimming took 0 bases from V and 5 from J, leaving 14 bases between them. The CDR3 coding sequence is TGTGCCAGCAGTTACTCTAGGTCGGGGATTAACAATGAGCAGTTCTTC. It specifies CASSYSRSGINNEQFF.

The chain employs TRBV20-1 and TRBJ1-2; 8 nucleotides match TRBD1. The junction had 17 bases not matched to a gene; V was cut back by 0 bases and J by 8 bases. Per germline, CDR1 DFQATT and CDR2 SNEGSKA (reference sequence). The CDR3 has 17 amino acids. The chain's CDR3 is CSARDPAGGFLSRGYTF. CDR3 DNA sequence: TGCAGTGCTAGAGACCCGGCAGGGGGCTTTCTGTCGCGAGGCTACACCTTC.

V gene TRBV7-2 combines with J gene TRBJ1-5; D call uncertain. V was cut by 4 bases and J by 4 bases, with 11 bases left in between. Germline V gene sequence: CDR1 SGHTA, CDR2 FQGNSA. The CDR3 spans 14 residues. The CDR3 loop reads CASSSPGRNQPQHF. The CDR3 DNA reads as TGTGCCAGCAGCTCCCCAGGCCGTAATCAGCCCCAGCATTTT. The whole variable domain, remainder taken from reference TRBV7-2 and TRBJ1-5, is GAGVSQSPSNKVTEKGKDVELRCDPISGHTALYWYRQSLGQGLEFLIYFQGNSAPDKSGLPSDRFSAERTGGSVSTLTIQRTQQEDSAVYLCASSSPGRNQPQHFGDGTRLSIL.

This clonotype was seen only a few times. CDR3 coding DNA: TGCAGCGCTCCTGCGAGGGACTATTACAATGAGCAGTTCTTC. This sequence encodes CSAPARDYYNEQFF. The chain combines TRBV29-1 with TRBJ2-1; 7 nucleotides line up with TRBD2. With V trimmed by 7 bases and J by 4 bases, 10 bases remained unmatched. The CDR3 runs to 14 residues. In germline, CDR1 is SQVTM, CDR2 ANQGSEA.

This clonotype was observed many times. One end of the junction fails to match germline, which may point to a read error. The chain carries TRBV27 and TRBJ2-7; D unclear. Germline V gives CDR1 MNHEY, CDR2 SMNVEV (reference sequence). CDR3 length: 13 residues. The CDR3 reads CASSLSRSYEQYF. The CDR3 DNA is TGTGCCAGCAGCTTATCACGTTCCTACGAGCAGTACTTC.

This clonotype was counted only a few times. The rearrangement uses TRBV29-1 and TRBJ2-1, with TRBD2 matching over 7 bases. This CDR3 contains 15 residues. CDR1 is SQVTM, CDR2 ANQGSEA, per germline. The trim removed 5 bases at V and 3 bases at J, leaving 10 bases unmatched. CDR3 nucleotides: TGCAGCGTTTCTATGGGAGGGCCGAACTACAATGAGCAGTTCTTC. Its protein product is CSVSMGGPNYNEQFF.

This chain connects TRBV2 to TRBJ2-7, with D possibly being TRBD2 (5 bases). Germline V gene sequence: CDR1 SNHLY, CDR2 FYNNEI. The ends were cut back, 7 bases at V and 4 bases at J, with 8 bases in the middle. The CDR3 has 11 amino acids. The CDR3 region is CASTGLYEQYF. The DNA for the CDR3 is TGTGCCAGCACCGGACTGTACGAGCAGTACTTC.

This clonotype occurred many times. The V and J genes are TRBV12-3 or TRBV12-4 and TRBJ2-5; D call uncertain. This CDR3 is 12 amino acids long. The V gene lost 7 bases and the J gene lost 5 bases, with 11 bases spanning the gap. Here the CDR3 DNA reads TGTGCCAGCACCCGTACGGTCGAGACCCAGTACTTC. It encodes CASTRTVETQYF.

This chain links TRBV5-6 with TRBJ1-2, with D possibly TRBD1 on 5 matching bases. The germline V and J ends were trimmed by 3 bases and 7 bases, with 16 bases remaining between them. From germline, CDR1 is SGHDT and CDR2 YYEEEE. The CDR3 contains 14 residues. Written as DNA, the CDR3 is TGTGCCAGCAGCTCCGAGATGGGAAGGGGTGGCTACACCTTC. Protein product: CASSSEMGRGGYTF.

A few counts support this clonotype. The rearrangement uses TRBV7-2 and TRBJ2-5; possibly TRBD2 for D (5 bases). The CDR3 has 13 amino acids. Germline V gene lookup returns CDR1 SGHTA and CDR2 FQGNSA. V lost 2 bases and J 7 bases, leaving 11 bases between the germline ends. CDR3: CASSLFASGTQYF. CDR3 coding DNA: TGTGCCAGCAGCTTATTTGCAAGCGGGACCCAGTACTTC. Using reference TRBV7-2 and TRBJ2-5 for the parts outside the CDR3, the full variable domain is GAGVSQSPSNKVTEKGKDVELRCDPISGHTALYWYRQSLGQGLEFLIYFQGNSAPDKSGLPSDRFSAERTGGSVSTLTIQRTQQEDSAVYLCASSLFASGTQYFGPGTRLLVL.

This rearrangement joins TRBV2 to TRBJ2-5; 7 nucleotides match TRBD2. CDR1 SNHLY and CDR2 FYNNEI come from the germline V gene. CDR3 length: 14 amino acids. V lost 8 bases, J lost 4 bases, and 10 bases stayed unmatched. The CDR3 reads CASYGGGKGETQYF. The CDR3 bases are TGTGCCAGCTACGGGGGAGGGAAGGGAGAGACCCAGTACTTC.

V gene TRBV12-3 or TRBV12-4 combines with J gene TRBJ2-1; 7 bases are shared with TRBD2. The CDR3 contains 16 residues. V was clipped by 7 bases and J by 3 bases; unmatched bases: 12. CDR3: CASTTGSGGGYNEQFF. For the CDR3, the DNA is TGTGCCAGCACCACCGGGTCGGGGGGAGGCTACAATGAGCAGTTCTTC.

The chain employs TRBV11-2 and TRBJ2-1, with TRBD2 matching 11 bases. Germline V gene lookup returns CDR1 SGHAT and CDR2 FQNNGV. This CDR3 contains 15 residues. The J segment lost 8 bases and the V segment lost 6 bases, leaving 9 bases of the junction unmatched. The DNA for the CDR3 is TGTGCCAGCAGTCACACTAGCGGGAGTATCTATGAGCAGTTCTTC. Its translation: CASSHTSGSIYEQFF.

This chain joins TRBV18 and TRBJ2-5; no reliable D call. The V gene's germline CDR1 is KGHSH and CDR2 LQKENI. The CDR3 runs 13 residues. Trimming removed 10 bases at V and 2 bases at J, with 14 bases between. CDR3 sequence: CANRSSAQETQYF. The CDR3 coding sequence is TGTGCCAACCGGAGTAGTGCTCAAGAGACCCAGTACTTC.

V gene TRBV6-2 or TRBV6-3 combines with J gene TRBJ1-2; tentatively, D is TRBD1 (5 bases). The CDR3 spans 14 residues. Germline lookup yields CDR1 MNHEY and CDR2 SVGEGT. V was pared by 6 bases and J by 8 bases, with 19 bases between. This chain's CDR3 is CASSPTGWGRGYTF. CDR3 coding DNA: TGTGCCAGCAGCCCCACCGGGTGGGGACGAGGCTACACCTTC.